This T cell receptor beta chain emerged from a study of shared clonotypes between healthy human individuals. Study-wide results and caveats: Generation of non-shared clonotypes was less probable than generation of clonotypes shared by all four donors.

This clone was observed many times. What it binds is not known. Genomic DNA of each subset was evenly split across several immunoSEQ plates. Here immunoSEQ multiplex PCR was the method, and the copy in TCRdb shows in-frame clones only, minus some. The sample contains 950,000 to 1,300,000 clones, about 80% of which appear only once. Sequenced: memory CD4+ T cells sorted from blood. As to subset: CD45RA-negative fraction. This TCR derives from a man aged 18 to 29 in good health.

The CDR3 coding sequence is TGTGCCAGCAGTCGACCCCTGGGGGGGGAGACCCAGTACTTC. The encoded protein is CASSRPLGGETQYF. The chain carries TRBV28 and TRBJ2-5; 7 nucleotides line up with TRBD2. This CDR3 contains 14 residues. After removal of 5 bases from V and 5 bases from J, the junction contained 8 bases not matched to a gene. The V gene's germline CDR1 is MDHEN and CDR2 SYDVKM.